The 23 T cell receptor beta chains listed next were all sequenced from one sample in a study of cytomegalovirus exposure and HLA in healthy donors. With 60 Vbeta and 13 Jbeta primers, the PCR was carried out. TCRdb keeps only in-frame clones here, not all; method: immunoSEQ multiplex PCR. This table holds about 65,000 clones, 60% to 80% found once. Sample: PBMCs. These receptor sequences come from a man aged 25-45 years in good health and CMV-seronegative.

The genes are TRBV19 and TRBJ2-7; D is perhaps TRBD1 (6 bases). The germline V gene has CDR1 LNHDA and CDR2 SQIVND (reference sequence). This CDR3 comprises 13 residues. V was cut by 4 bases and J by 6 bases, with 13 bases left in between. CDR3 protein: CASSNRDVGEQYF. For the CDR3, the DNA is TGTGCCAGTAGTAACAGGGATGTTGGCGAGCAGTACTTC.

The V gene is TRBV4-1, the J gene TRBJ2-7; D is unclear. The germline CDR1 and CDR2 sequences are MGHRA and YSYEKL. The CDR3 covers 15 residues. The V gene lost 0 bases and the J gene lost 0 bases, with 9 bases spanning the gap. Written as DNA, the CDR3 is TGCGCCAGCAGCCAAGAGGAGATGAGCTCCTACGAGCAGTACTTC. Protein product: CASSQEEMSSYEQYF.

The V gene is TRBV2, the J gene TRBJ1-6; 7 nucleotides agree with TRBD1. The V and J ends lost 6 bases and 2 bases, in that order; junction bases with no gene match: 7. The CDR3 spans 16 residues. Looked up from germline, CDR1 is SNHLY and CDR2 is FYNNEI. CDR3 sequence: CASSPDRDPYNSPLHF. Here the CDR3 DNA reads TGTGCCAGCAGCCCTGACAGGGATCCCTATAATTCACCCCTCCACTTT.

J is TRBJ1-5 and V is TRBV2; no definite D call. CDR3 length equals 15 residues. Germline lookup yields CDR1 SNHLY and CDR2 FYNNEI. V was trimmed by 4 bases and J by 5 bases, leaving 15 bases between them. The CDR3 region is CASSVLAGKDQPQHF. Here the CDR3 DNA reads TGTGCCAGCAGTGTGTTAGCGGGAAAGGATCAGCCCCAGCATTTT. Full variable domain (missing parts from reference TRBV2 and TRBJ1-5): EPEVTQTPSHQVTQMGQEVILRCVPISNHLYFYWYRQILGQKVEFLVSFYNNEISEKSEIFDDQFSVERPDGSNFTLKIRSTKLEDSAMYFCASSVLAGKDQPQHFGDGTRLSIL.

The gene calls are TRBV10-2 and TRBJ2-3, with TRBD2 matching 14 bases. CDR3 length: 14 residues. V lost 3 bases, J lost 15 bases, and 8 bases stayed unmatched. CDR1 and CDR2 (germline): WSHSY, SAAADI. The CDR3 sequence: CASSDGGTSGGGYF. CDR3 nucleotides: TGCGCCAGCAGTGATGGCGGGACTAGCGGGGGCGGATATTTT.

The chain recombines TRBV29-1 with TRBJ2-3; 9 bases match TRBD2. This CDR3 has 13 residues. V lost 6 bases to trimming and J lost 3 bases; unmatched junction nucleotides: 4. Germline lookup yields CDR1 SQVTM and CDR2 ANQGSEA. The CDR3 region is CSVSRGGTDTQYF. The CDR3 DNA reads TGCAGCGTCTCGCGGGGGGGAACAGATACGCAGTATTTT.

This rearrangement joins TRBV4-1 to TRBJ1-1, with a possible D match to TRBD1 (5 bases). The CDR3 is 14 amino acids. The germline CDR1 and CDR2 sequences are MGHRA and YSYEKL. The ends were cut back, 5 bases at V and 1 base at J, with 11 bases in the middle. CDR3 coding DNA: TGCGCCAGCAGCAAAGGCGGGGGGAACACTGAAGCTTTCTTT. Translated, it gives CASSKGGGNTEAFF.

The chain uses TRBV18 and TRBJ2-2, with 12 bases that match TRBD1. V gave up 3 bases and J gave up 3 bases; unmatched junction bases: 2. The CDR3 covers 16 residues. CDR1 and CDR2 (germline): KGHSH, LQKENI. The CDR3 DNA follows: TGTGCCAGCTCACCGGGGACAGGGGGCGACACCGGGGAGCTGTTTTTT. As protein: CASSPGTGGDTGELFF. Full variable domain (outside the CDR3, taken from reference TRBV18 and TRBJ2-2): NAGVMQNPRHLVRRRGQEARLRCSPMKGHSHVYWYRQLPEEGLKFMVYLQKENIIDESGMPKERFSAEFPKEGPSILRIQQVVRGDSAAYFCASSPGTGGDTGELFFGEGSRLTVL.

The chain has TRBV5-1 and TRBJ2-6; a weak D match, TRBD2 (5 bases). Germline CDR1 and CDR2: SGHRS and YFSETQ. V gave up 4 bases and J gave up 2 bases, with 7 bases separating them. This CDR3 region has 14 residues. The CDR3 region has the DNA TGCGCCAGCAGCCCCGGGGCTGGGGCCAACGTCCTGACTTTC. This encodes CASSPGAGANVLTF. Full variable domain (remainder filled in from reference TRBV5-1 and TRBJ2-6): KAGVTQTPRYLIKTRGQQVTLSCSPISGHRSVSWYQQTPGQGLQFLFEYFSETQRNKGNFPGRFSGRQFSNSRSEMNVSTLELGDSALYLCASSPGAGANVLTFGAGSRLTVL.

The chain has TRBV4-2 and TRBJ1-5; weak D call: TRBD1 (5 bases). This CDR3 contains 13 residues. Germline CDR1 LGHNA, CDR2 YNFKEQ. Trimming took off 4 bases at V and 6 bases at J, with 10 bases between the two ends. CDR3 nucleotide sequence: TGTGCCAGCAGCCTCTCTCAGGGTCAGCCCCAGCATTTT. Protein sequence: CASSLSQGQPQHF.

The J gene is TRBJ2-5, the V gene TRBV29-1; maybe TRBD1 (5 bases). Germline V gene lookup returns CDR1 SQVTM and CDR2 ANQGSEA. The CDR3 runs 13 residues. Trimming pared 5 bases from V and 5 bases from J, leaving 15 bases between. The CDR3 DNA sequence: TGCAGCGTTCGGCAGGGCTGGAGCGAGACCCAGTACTTC. Protein product: CSVRQGWSETQYF.

This clone was found a few times. This sequence joins TRBV5-6 and TRBJ2-5; TRBD1 agrees at 7 bases. Germline V gene lookup returns CDR1 SGHDT and CDR2 YYEEEE. V shed 3 bases and J 0 bases; nucleotides not matched to a gene: 8. The CDR3 loop spans 16 amino acids. Here the CDR3 reads CASSYRGEGYQETQYF. CDR3 sequence (DNA): TGTGCCAGCAGCTACAGGGGCGAGGGGTACCAAGAGACCCAGTACTTC.

This clone was seen a handful of times. The chain uses TRBV6-5 and TRBJ1-2; TRBD1 matches 7 bases. The germline V gene has CDR1 MNHEY and CDR2 SVGAGI. This CDR3 region has 16 residues. Germline trimming cut 0 bases from V and 2 bases from J; bases unmatched to any gene: 6. Written as DNA, the CDR3 is TGTGCCAGCAGTTACTCGCTTGGGGACAGCAACTATGGCTACACCTTC. It yields the protein CASSYSLGDSNYGYTF.

This chain uses TRBV5-6 with TRBJ1-1; perhaps TRBD1 as D (5 bases). The CDR3 has 13 residues. Trimming took 0 bases from V and 10 from J, leaving 13 bases between them. Per germline, CDR1 SGHDT and CDR2 YYEEEE. DNA of the CDR3: TGTGCCAGCAGCTTGGCCTCAGGGTCAGCAGCTTTCTTT. The encoded protein is CASSLASGSAAFF. Based on the CDR3 plus reference TRBV5-6 and TRBJ1-1, the full variable domain is DAGVTQSPTHLIKTRGQQVTLRCSPKSGHDTVSWYQQALGQGPQFIFQYYEEEERQRGNFPDRFSGHQFPNYSSELNVNALLLGDSALYLCASSLASGSAAFFGQGTRLTVV.

The chain links TRBV19 to TRBJ2-3; D is perhaps TRBD2 (5 bases). The CDR3 extends over 13 amino acids. Trimming removed 8 bases at V and 1 base at J, with 10 bases between. CDR1 LNHDA and CDR2 SQIVND come from the germline V gene (reference sequence). The CDR3 loop is CASLLRGTDTQYF. CDR3 in DNA: TGTGCCAGTTTGCTGCGGGGCACAGATACGCAGTATTTT.

The rearrangement links TRBV10-3 to TRBJ1-4, with TRBD1 identical over 7 bases. This CDR3 has 14 residues. After removal of 5 bases from V and 8 bases from J, the junction contained 8 bases not matched to a gene. Germline CDR1 is ENHRY and CDR2 is SYGVKD. The CDR3 here is CAISRGGGNEKLFF. DNA of the CDR3: TGTGCCATCAGTCGAGGGGGCGGAAACGAAAAACTGTTTTTT.

This chain joins TRBV5-6 and TRBJ2-1; D might be TRBD1 (5 bases). V was cut by 3 bases and J by 4 bases, with 8 bases left in between. Germline loops: CDR1 SGHDT, CDR2 YYEEEE. There are 13 residues in the CDR3. CDR3 sequence reads: CASSYQGYNEQFF. CDR3 DNA: TGTGCCAGCAGCTATCAGGGATACAATGAGCAGTTCTTC.

The rearrangement uses TRBV9 and TRBJ2-1; no definite D call. CDR3 size: 15 residues. Trimming cost V 4 bases and J 7 bases, with 18 bases left between them. Germline-derived CDR1 and CDR2 are SGDLS and YYNGEE. CDR3 coding DNA: TGTGCCAGCAGCCCCGAAGGAGCCTTTGGGAATGAGCAGTTCTTC. It is translated as CASSPEGAFGNEQFF.

The chain has TRBV2 and TRBJ1-4; TRBD1 is a possible D gene (5 bases). The CDR3 is 14 amino acids. Trimming pared 1 base from V and 5 bases from J, leaving 8 bases between. Germline V gene sequence: CDR1 SNHLY, CDR2 FYNNEI. The CDR3 loop reads CASSEVRVNEKLFF. CDR3 in DNA: TGTGCCAGCAGTGAAGTCAGGGTAAATGAAAAACTGTTTTTT.

This rearrangement joins TRBV18 to TRBJ2-7; TRBD1 is a possible D gene (5 bases). Germline CDR1 and CDR2: KGHSH and LQKENI. The V gene lost 2 bases and the J gene lost 10 bases, with 18 bases spanning the gap. The CDR3 length is 14 residues. Written as DNA, the CDR3 is TGTGCCAGCTCACCATACCCCAAAATGGGGCTCCAGTACTTC. This sequence encodes CASSPYPKMGLQYF.

This clone occurred a few times. The chain couples TRBV5-1 to TRBJ1-2, with D perhaps TRBD1 (6 bases). Deletions cut 0 bases from V and 5 bases from J, with 11 bases between. The CDR3 consists of 14 residues. The germline V gene encodes CDR1 SGHRS and CDR2 YFSETQ. The CDR3 DNA reads as TGCGCCAGCAGCTTGGGTCAGGGGCGTTATGGCTACACCTTC. It encodes CASSLGQGRYGYTF.

This chain joins TRBV6-5 and TRBJ2-2; possible D gene TRBD1, 5 bases. Germline V lookup: CDR1 MNHEY, CDR2 SVGAGI. Trimming took 7 bases from V and 1 from J, leaving 13 bases between them. The CDR3 runs to 15 residues. CDR3: CASTRGYMNTGELFF. CDR3 nucleotides: TGTGCCAGCACTAGGGGATACATGAACACCGGGGAGCTGTTTTTT.

There are a few counts of this clone. This rearrangement joins TRBV7-9 to TRBJ2-1; 10 nucleotides line up with TRBD1. CDR3 length equals 15 residues. V trimming: 6 bases; J trimming: 5 bases; junction bases outside the gene matches: 7. Per germline, CDR1 SEHNR and CDR2 FQNEAQ (reference sequence). The CDR3 DNA sequence: TGTGCCAGCAGTTTTCCGGGACAGGGGAACAATGAGCAGTTCTTC. It encodes CASSFPGQGNNEQFF.